Below are 5 T cell receptor beta chains sequenced from a single sample in a study of tumor-infiltrating lymphocytes in primary liver carcinoma. Starting from 500 ng of total RNA, TCR beta cDNA was produced with a primer in the constant region. For TCR beta, libraries were produced by three nested multiplex PCR rounds using slightly modified ARM-PCR. Primers for the first two PCR rounds were TRBV1-TRBV30 forward primers and a C-beta reverse primer (approximately 10 cycles per round). TCRdb re-called the multiplex PCR reads through MiXCR, storing one row per CDR3 protein. The sample holds approximately 330,000 distinct CDR3 sequences, less than 75% seen once. Germline DNA was also extracted, with blood RNA taken from unsorted whole blood. Sequencing was carried out using peripheral blood. These receptor sequences come from a man between 40 and 49 years old with primary liver carcinoma and hepatitis B virus infection.

Concerning this clonotype: Being one base from a much bigger clone, this may be a read error. The chain links TRBV12-3 or TRBV12-4 to TRBJ2-7; no clear D. The CDR3 runs to 14 residues. V was clipped by 5 bases and J by 4 bases, with 15 bases between them. The DNA of the CDR3 is TGTGCCAGCAGTACATCCGGAAGTGGTTACGAGCAGTACTTC. Translation gives CASSTSGSGYEQYF.

This clonotype was seen repeatedly, ten times or more. The V and J genes are TRBV4-2 and TRBJ1-1; TRBD1 is a possible D gene (5 bases). Germline values: CDR1 LGHNA, CDR2 YNFKEQ. The CDR3 sequence is 14 residues long. V was cut by 2 bases and J by 0 bases, with 7 bases left in between. The CDR3 sequence: CASSQPTVNTEAFF. CDR3 nucleotide sequence: TGTGCCAGCAGCCAACCGACAGTGAACACTGAAGCTTTCTTT.

As regards this clonotype: Relative to the germline gene, one junction end is altered; a read error may explain this. The chain recombines TRBV11-2 with TRBJ2-1, with D possibly TRBD2 on 5 matching bases. Per germline, CDR1 SGHAT and CDR2 FQNNGV. The CDR3 is 13 residues long. CDR3: CASGLGGNGGQFF. CDR3 bases: TGTGCCAGCGGCTTAGGTGGGAATGGAGGGCAGTTCTTC.

With respect to this clonotype: A junction boundary mismatches the germline segment, possibly from a read error. The chain carries TRBV11-2 and TRBJ1-1, with no clear D. The CDR3 loop spans 11 amino acids. The germline V gene encodes CDR1 SGHAT and CDR2 FQNNGV. In DNA, the CDR3 is TGTGCCAGCAGCTTGGGTACTGATGCTTTCTTT. It is translated as CASSLGTDAFF.

The V and J genes are TRBV29-1 and TRBJ2-1; D might be TRBD2 (6 bases). The length of the CDR3 is 13 residues. Per germline, CDR1 SQVTM and CDR2 ANQGSEA. V lost 2 bases to trimming and J lost 8 bases, with 13 bases between them. The CDR3 DNA reads as TGCAGCGTTGAACCACTAGCTACCGATGAGCAGTTCTTC. Translated, it gives CSVEPLATDEQFF.